This TCR beta chain was identified during a study of T-cell memory formation after mild COVID-19. Each CDR3 protein gets one entry after TCRdb re-called the 5' RACE reads with MiXCR. The data contain fewer than 350,000 distinct CDR3 sequences, around an eighth of them seen just once; the ten biggest clones take up roughly a fifth. This CDR3 contains 13 residues. V lost 7 bases and J lost 4, with 16 bases in between. The V gene's germline CDR1 is SQVTM and CDR2 ANQGSEA. This clonotype was seen a handful of times. This TCR came from a man aged 18 to 35 who had mild COVID-19 (a few samples of this study predate the infection). Cell type and time point are not known. V is TRBV29-1 and J is TRBJ1-1; a weak D match, TRBD1 (6 bases). The specimen was PBMCs or a T cell subset sorted from them (not recorded which). The CDR3 loop is CSGVQGGGTEAFF. The CDR3 nucleotides are TGCAGCGGGGTACAGGGAGGAGGCACTGAAGCTTTCTTT.